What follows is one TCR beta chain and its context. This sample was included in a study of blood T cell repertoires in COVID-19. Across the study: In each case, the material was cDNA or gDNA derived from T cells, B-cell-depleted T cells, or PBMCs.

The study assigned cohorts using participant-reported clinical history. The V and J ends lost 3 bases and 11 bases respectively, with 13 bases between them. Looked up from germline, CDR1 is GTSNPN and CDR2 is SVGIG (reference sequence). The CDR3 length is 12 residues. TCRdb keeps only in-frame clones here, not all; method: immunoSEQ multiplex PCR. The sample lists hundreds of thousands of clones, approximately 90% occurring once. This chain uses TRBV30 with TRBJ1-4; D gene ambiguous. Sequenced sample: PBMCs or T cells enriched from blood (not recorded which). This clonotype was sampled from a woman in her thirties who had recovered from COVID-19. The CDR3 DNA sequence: TGTGCCTGGAGGACCGGGTCGCGGAAACTGTTTTTT. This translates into CAWRTGSRKLFF.